The T cell receptor beta chain under discussion was sequenced for a study of blood T cell repertoires in COVID-19. Looking at the study overall: Samples taken during acute and convalescent COVID-19 were collected in the United States, Italy and Spain. T cells, B-cell-depleted T cells, or PBMCs supplied cDNA or gDNA.

Individuals drawn from about two dozen US areas were about 18 to 90 years old. Each participant's cohort was designated according to participant-reported clinical history. Assay used: immunoSEQ multiplex PCR; TCRdb lists only in-frame clones, some missing. The table lists around 300,000 clones, roughly 89% of them singletons. This CDR3 contains 14 residues. Germline V CDR1 and CDR2: SGHKS, YYEKEE (reference sequence). Trimming left V 0 bases short and J 6 bases short, with 7 bases between. This TCR was sampled from a young woman with acute COVID-19. This chain joins TRBV5-5 and TRBJ1-6; perhaps TRBD1 as D (6 bases). Sequencing was carried out using PBMCs or T cells enriched from blood (not recorded which). CDR3 coding DNA: TGTGCCAGCAGCTTGGGGACAGCTAATTCACCCCTCCACTTT. Its translation is CASSLGTANSPLHF.